Listed below are T cell receptor beta chains from one sample, sequenced in a study of T and B cells in COVID-19 patients. TCRdb reanalysed the multiplex PCR reads using MiXCR and keeps one entry per CDR3 protein. The sample records roughly 27,000 distinct CDR3 sequences, over 25% being singletons. Sequenced input: blood. The origin of the receptors is a human donor who had recovered from COVID-19. Both conserved end residues are part of each CDR3. A D gene is named only where the DNA matches it firmly. The size of a clone is reported for some rows only, either as once, few or many, or as a class for expanded clones.

d_gene | abundance | j_gene | v_gene | CDR3aa | CDR3nt
NA | NA | TRBJ1-5 | TRBV27 | CASSHDAGAQPQHF | TGTGCCAGCAGCCATGATGCAGGGGCTCAGCCCCAGCATTTT
TRBD1 | NA | TRBJ2-7 | TRBV7-9 | CASSRTGGVEQYF | TGTGCCAGCAGCCGGACAGGGGGTGTGGAGCAGTACTTC
TRBD2 | medium-sized | TRBJ2-2 | TRBV11-1 | CASSPPPGGGELFF | TGTGCCAGCAGCCCGCCTCCGGGGGGAGGGGAGCTGTTTTTT
TRBD2 | few | TRBJ2-3 | TRBV7-6 | CASSLELAGGSDTQYF | TGTGCCAGCAGCTTAGAACTAGCGGGGGGTTCAGATACGCAGTATTTT
NA | NA | TRBJ2-2 | TRBV7-6 | CASSLGRPGELFF | TGTGCCAGCAGCTTAGGACGGCCCGGGGAGCTGTTTTTT
TRBD1 | few | TRBJ1-3 | TRBV6-5 | CASSRGGSGNTIYF | TGTGCCAGCAGCAGGGGGGGCTCTGGAAACACCATATATTTT
TRBD2 | few | TRBJ2-1 | TRBV6-2/TRBV6-3 | CASSYWLAGEDEQFF | TGTGCCAGCAGTTACTGGTTAGCGGGAGAGGATGAGCAGTTCTTC
NA | NA | TRBJ2-3 | TRBV5-6 | CASSLVSPGVDTQYF | TGTGCCAGCAGCTTGGTCTCCCCGGGAGTAGATACGCAGTATTTT
NA | NA | TRBJ1-6 | TRBV27 | CASSLIGRPLHF | TGTGCCAGCAGTTTAATAGGAAGGCCCCTCCACTTT
TRBD2 | NA | TRBJ2-1 | TRBV18 | CASSPVGVAGVNNEQFF | TGTGCCAGCTCACCAGTGGGGGTAGCGGGGGTCAACAATGAGCAGTTCTTC
NA | NA | TRBJ2-5 | TRBV12-3/TRBV12-4 | CASSFSRRGKETQYF | TGTGCCAGCAGTTTTAGTCGGCGGGGAAAAGAGACCCAGTACTTC
TRBD2 | NA | TRBJ2-1 | TRBV29-1 | CSVATSGNTGTNNEQFF | TGCAGCGTTGCTACTAGCGGGAACACCGGGACCAACAATGAGCAGTTCTTC
NA | many | TRBJ2-3 | TRBV27 | CASSTLGDTQYF | TGTGCCAGCAGTACACTGGGAGATACGCAGTATTTT
NA | NA | TRBJ1-2 | TRBV5-4 | CASSFVGGARDGYTF | TGTGCCAGCAGCTTTGTGGGGGGGGCAAGAGATGGCTACACCTTC
NA | few | TRBJ2-2 | TRBV4-3 | CASSQDWGADTGELFF | TGCGCCAGCAGCCAAGACTGGGGGGCGGACACCGGGGAGCTGTTTTTT
NA | NA | TRBJ1-3 | TRBV18 | CASSPADRNTIYF | TGTGCCAGCTCACCCGCGGATAGAAACACCATATATTTT
TRBD1 | few | TRBJ2-2 | TRBV6-5 | CASSTDRQGGTGELFF | TGTGCCAGCAGTACGGACAGACAGGGTGGCACCGGGGAGCTGTTTTTT
TRBD2 | many | TRBJ2-5 | TRBV6-2/TRBV6-3 | CASSDGGVQETQYF | TGTGCCAGCAGCGACGGGGGGGTCCAAGAGACCCAGTACTTC
TRBD1 | few | TRBJ2-7 | TRBV27 | CASSFGQGYEQYF | TGTGCCAGCAGTTTTGGACAGGGCTACGAGCAGTACTTC
TRBD2 | many | TRBJ2-1 | TRBV5-6 | CASSSGGGRNEQFF | TGTGCCAGCAGCTCGGGCGGGGGGCGCAATGAGCAGTTCTTC
TRBD1 | few | TRBJ1-1 | TRBV6-1 | CASTGGTEAFF | TGTGCCAGCACAGGGGGAACTGAAGCTTTCTTT
NA | NA | TRBJ2-1 | TRBV4-3 | CASSHSGSYNEQFF | TGTGCCAGCAGCCATAGCGGCTCCTACAATGAGCAGTTCTTC
NA | NA | TRBJ1-4 | TRBV15 | CATSRDVQAGEKLFF | TGTGCCACCAGCAGAGATGTCCAGGCTGGTGAAAAACTGTTTTTT
TRBD1 | NA | TRBJ2-3 | TRBV27 | CASRSDRAFTDTQYF | TGTGCCAGCAGATCTGACAGGGCCTTCACAGATACGCAGTATTTT
TRBD2 | NA | TRBJ2-1 | TRBV4-2 | CASSHPGLAGSNNEQFF | TGTGCCAGCAGCCATCCAGGACTAGCGGGATCCAACAATGAGCAGTTCTTC
NA | NA | TRBJ1-2 | TRBV6-5 | CASSYSRGDGYTF | TGTGCCAGCAGTTATTCCCGAGGGGACGGCTACACCTTC
NA | NA | TRBJ1-1 | TRBV18 | CASSPTSGGLNTEAFF | TGTGCCAGCTCACCCACTTCGGGGGGACTGAACACTGAAGCTTTCTTT
TRBD2 | NA | TRBJ2-2 | TRBV27 | CASSYPGTRLAGGRNTGELFF | TGTGCCAGCAGTTATCCCGGGACTCGACTAGCGGGGGGGAGGAACACCGGGGAGCTGTTTTTT
TRBD2 | NA | TRBJ2-1 | TRBV20-1 | CSARDPGPSGRADEQFF | TGCAGTGCTAGAGATCCAGGACCTAGCGGGAGGGCAGATGAGCAGTTCTTC
NA | NA | TRBJ2-1 | TRBV7-2 | CASSLTAREQFF | TGTGCCAGCAGCTTAACGGCACGCGAGCAGTTCTTC
NA | NA | TRBJ1-5 | TRBV6-1 | CASSEYGGYSNQPQHF | TGTGCCAGCAGTGAATATGGAGGGTATAGCAATCAGCCCCAGCATTTT
NA | few | TRBJ2-2 | TRBV7-2 | CASSPVRGNTGELFF | TGTGCCAGCAGCCCAGTTCGGGGGAACACCGGGGAGCTGTTTTTT
NA | NA | TRBJ1-2 | TRBV13 | CASSHRRGANYGYTF | TGTGCCAGCAGCCACCGTCGGGGGGCCAACTATGGCTACACCTTC
TRBD2 | NA | TRBJ2-2 | TRBV24-1 | CATSDRTSGDNTGELFF | TGTGCCACCAGTGACCGGACTAGCGGAGATAACACCGGGGAGCTGTTTTTT
NA | NA | TRBJ2-7 | TRBV10-3 | CAISEPSGFTYEQYF | TGTGCCATCAGTGAGCCATCCGGGTTCACCTACGAGCAGTACTTC
NA | NA | TRBJ1-1 | TRBV19 | CASISVTGPNTEAFF | TGTGCCAGTATCTCGGTTACGGGCCCGAACACTGAAGCTTTCTTT
NA | NA | TRBJ2-2 | TRBV12-3/TRBV12-4 | CASSLAAPGKLNTGELFF | TGTGCCAGCAGTTTAGCGGCTCCGGGGAAGCTGAACACCGGGGAGCTGTTTTTT
TRBD1 | NA | TRBJ1-1 | TRBV6-6 | CASSLPGQGYGTEAFF | TGTGCCAGCAGTCTACCGGGACAGGGGTATGGCACTGAAGCTTTCTTT
TRBD1 | many | TRBJ2-7 | TRBV19 | CASSRDREYEQYF | TGTGCCAGTAGTCGGGACAGGGAATACGAGCAGTACTTC
TRBD1 | NA | TRBJ1-1 | TRBV18 | CASSPNGQGGNTEAFF | TGTGCCAGCTCACCCAACGGGCAGGGGGGGAACACTGAAGCTTTCTTT
NA | NA | TRBJ1-1 | TRBV6-2/TRBV6-3 | CASSPAAWGQGEAFF | TGTGCCAGCAGTCCCGCGGCATGGGGGCAGGGTGAAGCTTTCTTT
TRBD2 | once | TRBJ2-3 | TRBV10-3 | CAISESGTRSVDTQYF | TGTGCCATCAGTGAGTCCGGGACTAGGAGTGTAGATACGCAGTATTTT
NA | NA | TRBJ2-6 | TRBV29-1 | CSVEKSGGANVLTF | TGCAGCGTTGAGAAGAGCGGGGGGGCCAACGTCCTGACTTTC
NA | NA | TRBJ2-1 | TRBV4-3 | CASSQGGDWINEQFF | TGCGCCAGCAGCCAAGGTGGGGATTGGATCAATGAGCAGTTCTTC
NA | NA | TRBJ1-1 | TRBV5-1 | CASSPPGTLNTEAFF | TGCGCCAGCAGCCCCCCCGGGACACTAAACACTGAAGCTTTCTTT
TRBD1 | NA | TRBJ2-3 | TRBV20-1 | CSGLHRGHRDTQYF | TGCAGTGGCCTCCATAGGGGGCACAGAGATACGCAGTATTTT
NA | NA | TRBJ1-3 | TRBV6-6 | CASSLRTAGNTIYF | TGTGCCAGCAGCCTCCGGACAGCTGGAAACACCATATATTTT
NA | few | TRBJ1-1 | TRBV6-5 | CASSRGPNTEAFF | TGTGCCAGCAGCCGGGGTCCTAACACTGAAGCTTTCTTT
TRBD1 | NA | TRBJ2-1 | TRBV6-1 | CASSDRDRGPYNEQFF | TGTGCCAGCAGCGATCGCGACAGGGGCCCCTACAATGAGCAGTTCTTC
NA | NA | TRBJ1-5 | TRBV6-5 | CASTPSPRRSNQPQHF | TGTGCCAGCACCCCATCTCCCAGACGTAGCAATCAGCCCCAGCATTTT
NA | few | TRBJ2-3 | TRBV5-4 | CASSLVRTKRSEQYF | TGTGCCAGCAGCTTGGTGCGGACTAAGAGGTCTGAGCAGTATTTT
NA | NA | TRBJ2-2 | TRBV27 | CASSGGGWNTGELFF | TGTGCCAGCAGTGGAGGGGGGTGGAACACCGGGGAGCTGTTTTTT